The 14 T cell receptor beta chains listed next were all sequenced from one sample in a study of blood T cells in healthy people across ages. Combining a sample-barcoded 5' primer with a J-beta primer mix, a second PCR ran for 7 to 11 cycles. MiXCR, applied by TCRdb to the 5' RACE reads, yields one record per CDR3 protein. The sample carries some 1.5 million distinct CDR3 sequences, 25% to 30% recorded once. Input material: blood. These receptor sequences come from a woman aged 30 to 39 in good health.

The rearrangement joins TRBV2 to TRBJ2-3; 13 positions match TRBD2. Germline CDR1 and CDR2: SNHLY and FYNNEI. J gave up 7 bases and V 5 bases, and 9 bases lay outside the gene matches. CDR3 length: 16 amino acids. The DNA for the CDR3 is TGTGCCAGCAGTTTGACTAGCGGGGGGCCTATGCATACGCAGTATTTT. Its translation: CASSLTSGGPMHTQYF.

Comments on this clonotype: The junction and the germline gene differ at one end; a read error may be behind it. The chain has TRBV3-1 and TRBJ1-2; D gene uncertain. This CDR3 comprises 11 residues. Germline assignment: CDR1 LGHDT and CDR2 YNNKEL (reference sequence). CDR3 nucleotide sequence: TGTACCAGCAGCCGGTTGGATGGCTACACCTTC. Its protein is CTSSRLDGYTF.

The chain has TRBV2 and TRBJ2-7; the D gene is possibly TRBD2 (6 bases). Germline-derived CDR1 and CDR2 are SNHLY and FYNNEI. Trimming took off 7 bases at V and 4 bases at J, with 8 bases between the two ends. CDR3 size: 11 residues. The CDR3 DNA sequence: TGTGCCAGCACGGGAGTTTACGAGCAGTACTTC. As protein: CASTGVYEQYF.

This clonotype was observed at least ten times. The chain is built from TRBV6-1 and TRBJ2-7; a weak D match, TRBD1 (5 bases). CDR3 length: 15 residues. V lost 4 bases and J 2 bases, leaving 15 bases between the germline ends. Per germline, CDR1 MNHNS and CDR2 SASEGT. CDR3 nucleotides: TGTGCCAGCAGTGCGTCTCAGGGTCCGCCCTACGAGCAGTACTTC. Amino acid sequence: CASSASQGPPYEQYF.

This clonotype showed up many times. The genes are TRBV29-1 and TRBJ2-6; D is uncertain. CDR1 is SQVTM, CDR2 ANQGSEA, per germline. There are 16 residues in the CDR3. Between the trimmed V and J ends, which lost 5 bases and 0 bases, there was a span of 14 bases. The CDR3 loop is CSVFLDINSGANVLTF. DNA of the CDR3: TGCAGCGTTTTCCTGGATATAAACTCTGGGGCCAACGTCCTGACTTTC.

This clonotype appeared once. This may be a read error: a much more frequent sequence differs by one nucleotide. The CDR3 spells CASSQVMGQRVGTQFF. The CDR3, as DNA: TGCGCCAGCAGCCAAGTAATGGGACAGAGGGTTGGGACCCAGTTCTTC. The J gene is TRBJ2-1, the V gene TRBV4-1; TRBD1 aligns across 7 bases. V dropped 1 base and J dropped 13; count of bases not matched to a gene: 16. This CDR3 contains 16 residues. CDR1 and CDR2 (germline): MGHRA, YSYEKL.

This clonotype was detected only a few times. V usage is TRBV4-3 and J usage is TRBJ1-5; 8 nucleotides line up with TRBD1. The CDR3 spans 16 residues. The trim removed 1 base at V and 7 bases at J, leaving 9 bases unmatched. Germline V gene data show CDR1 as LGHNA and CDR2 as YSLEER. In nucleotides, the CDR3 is TGCGCCAGCAGCCAAGGTATAGGACAGGGTAGACAGCCCCAGCATTTT. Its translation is CASSQGIGQGRQPQHF.

CDR3: CASNRQGRNTEAFF. The CDR3 DNA sequence: TGTGCCAGCAATAGACAGGGGCGCAACACTGAAGCTTTCTTT. This rearrangement joins TRBV12-3 or TRBV12-4 to TRBJ1-1; TRBD1 matches 8 bases. The ends lost 7 bases at V and 2 bases at J; junction bases unmatched: 6. The CDR3 has 14 amino acids.

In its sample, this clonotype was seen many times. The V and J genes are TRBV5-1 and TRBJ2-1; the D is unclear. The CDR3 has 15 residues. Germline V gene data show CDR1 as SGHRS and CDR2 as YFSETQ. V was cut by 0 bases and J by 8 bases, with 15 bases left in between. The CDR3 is CASSLVPTGRDEQFF. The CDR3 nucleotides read TGCGCCAGCAGCTTGGTCCCTACCGGTCGGGATGAGCAGTTCTTC.

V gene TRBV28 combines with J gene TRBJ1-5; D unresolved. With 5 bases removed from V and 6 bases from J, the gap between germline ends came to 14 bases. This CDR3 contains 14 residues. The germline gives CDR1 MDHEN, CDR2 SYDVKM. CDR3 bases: TGTGCCAGCAGTGCGACCGGGTTGAGTCAGCCCCAGCATTTT. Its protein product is CASSATGLSQPQHF.

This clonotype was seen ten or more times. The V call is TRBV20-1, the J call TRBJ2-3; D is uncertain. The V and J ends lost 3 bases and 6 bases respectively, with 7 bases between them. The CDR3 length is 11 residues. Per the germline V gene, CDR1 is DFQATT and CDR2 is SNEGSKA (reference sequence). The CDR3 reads CSASGMDTQYF. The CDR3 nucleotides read TGCAGTGCTAGCGGCATGGATACGCAGTATTTT.

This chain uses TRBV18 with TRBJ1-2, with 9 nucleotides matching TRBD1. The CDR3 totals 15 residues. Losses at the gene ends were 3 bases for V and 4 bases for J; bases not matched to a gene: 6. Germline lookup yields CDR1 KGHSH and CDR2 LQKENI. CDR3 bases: TGTGCCAGCTCACCCCGACAGGGGGACGTCTATGGCTACACCTTC. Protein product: CASSPRQGDVYGYTF.

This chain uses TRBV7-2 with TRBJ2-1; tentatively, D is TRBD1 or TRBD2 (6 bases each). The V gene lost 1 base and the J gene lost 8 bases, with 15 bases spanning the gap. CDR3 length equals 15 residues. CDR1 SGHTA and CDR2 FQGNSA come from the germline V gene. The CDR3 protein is CASSLGGGTTHEQFF. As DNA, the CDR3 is TGTGCCAGCAGCTTAGGGGGCGGGACAACCCATGAGCAGTTCTTC.

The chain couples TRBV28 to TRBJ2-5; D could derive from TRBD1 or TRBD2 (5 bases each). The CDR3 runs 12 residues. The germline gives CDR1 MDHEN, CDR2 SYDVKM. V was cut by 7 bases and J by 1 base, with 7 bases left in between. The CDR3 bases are TGTGCCAGCATGAGGGGCCAAGAGACCCAGTACTTC. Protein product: CASMRGQETQYF.